These T cell receptor beta chains were read from a single sample in a study of TIL therapy for anti-PD-1-resistant metastatic lung cancer. The repertoire was sequenced with immunoSEQ multiplex PCR; TCRdb's copy has only in-frame clones and lacks some. The data contain about 53,000 clones, more than 60% of them singletons. The specimen comprised blood, sampled at baseline. These receptors were obtained from a person aged 25 to 85 with non-small cell lung cancer. The CDR3 runs from the conserved cysteine through the conserved F or W. D genes are given only for firm matches. Clone sizes are given selectively: once, few, many, or a class where the clone is expanded.

NA,15,TRBJ2-3,TRBV28,TRBD1,CASSLRDRHTDTQYF,TGTGCCAGCAGTTTGAGGGACAGGCACACAGATACGCAGTATTTT
NA,13,TRBJ2-5,TRBV11-3,NA,CASSLGGSGTQYF,TGTGCCAGCAGCTTAGGGGGTAGCGGGACCCAGTACTTC
NA,11,TRBJ2-4,TRBV7-2,NA,CASRREDIQYF,TGTGCCAGCAGAAGGGAGGACATTCAGTACTTC
NA,12,TRBJ1-1,TRBV6-5,NA,CASSPGNTEAFF,TGTGCCAGCAGTCCAGGGAACACTGAAGCTTTCTTT
NA,15,TRBJ1-2,TRBV28,TRBD1,CASSRPRTGVDGYTF,TGTGCCAGCAGTCGCCCAAGGACAGGGGTAGACGGCTACACCTTC
NA,14,TRBJ1-1,TRBV11-3,NA,CASSLDREISEAFF,TGTGCCAGCAGCTTAGACAGGGAGATCTCTGAAGCTTTCTTT
NA,15,TRBJ2-5,TRBV9,NA,CASSALTGGEETQYF,TGTGCCAGCAGCGCTCTCACCGGAGGGGAAGAGACCCAGTACTTC
NA,15,TRBJ2-5,TRBV7-2,NA,CASSLDPGGLETQYF,TGTGCCAGCAGCTTAGACCCGGGCGGTTTGGAGACCCAGTACTTC
NA,18,TRBJ1-5,TRBV7-3,NA,CASSLTRVRTLSNQPQHF,TGTGCCAGCAGCTTAACCAGGGTTCGGACTCTTAGCAATCAGCCCCAGCATTTT
NA,14,TRBJ2-4,TRBV27,NA,CASSSDRISNIQYF,TGTGCCAGCAGTTCGGACCGAATTTCGAACATTCAGTACTTC
NA,19,TRBJ2-1,TRBV7-2,TRBD2,CASSSPGTSASFFYNEQFF,TGTGCCAGCAGCTCCCCCGGGACTAGCGCCTCCTTCTTCTACAATGAGCAGTTCTTC
NA,14,TRBJ1-5,TRBV5-4,NA,CASSSWGSNQPQHF,TGTGCCAGCAGTTCGTGGGGTAGCAATCAGCCCCAGCATTTT
NA,15,TRBJ1-6,TRBV19,NA,CASSIRTANNSPLHF,TGTGCCAGTAGTATCCGGACAGCTAATAATTCACCCCTCCACTTT
NA,13,TRBJ1-1,TRBV7-9,NA,CASSGSMNTEAFF,TGTGCCAGCAGCGGCTCCATGAACACTGAAGCTTTCTTT
NA,15,TRBJ2-5,TRBV4-1,NA,CASSRVANLEETQYF,TGCGCCAGCAGCCGTGTAGCGAATTTGGAAGAGACCCAGTACTTC
few,15,TRBJ1-5,TRBV11-2,NA,CASSLGLGGREPQHF,TGTGCCAGCAGCTTAGGCCTCGGGGGGAGGGAGCCCCAGCATTTT
few,14,TRBJ1-2,TRBV28,NA,CASSLSGLGYGYTF,TGTGCCAGCAGTTTATCAGGGCTGGGCTATGGCTACACCTTC
NA,14,TRBJ2-7,TRBV27,TRBD1,CASSPGQALYEQYF,TGTGCCAGCAGCCCGGGACAGGCGCTCTACGAGCAGTACTTC
NA,14,TRBJ2-5,TRBV7-6,TRBD2,CASSLSGGQETQYF,TGTGCCAGCAGCTTATCGGGGGGTCAAGAGACCCAGTACTTC
NA,16,TRBJ2-3,TRBV15,TRBD2,CATSRALAGGSDTQYF,TGTGCCACCAGCAGAGCACTAGCGGGGGGCTCAGATACGCAGTATTTT
few,15,TRBJ2-5,TRBV19,TRBD1,CASSPGDRSRETQYF,TGTGCCAGTAGTCCTGGGGACAGGTCAAGGGAGACCCAGTACTTC
NA,19,TRBJ2-3,TRBV28,TRBD2,CASSLGLTSGGAGTDTQYF,TGTGCCAGCAGTTTAGGTTTGACTAGCGGGGGGGCCGGGACAGATACGCAGTATTTT
NA,14,TRBJ2-5,TRBV15,NA,CATSLRDYQETQYF,TGTGCCACCAGCCTCCGGGACTACCAAGAGACCCAGTACTTC
NA,14,TRBJ2-3,TRBV6-4,TRBD2,CASAKTSDGDTQYF,TGTGCCAGCGCCAAGACTAGCGACGGAGATACGCAGTATTTT
few,17,TRBJ2-1,TRBV5-1,TRBD2,CASSFGASGSRHNEQFF,TGCGCCAGCAGCTTTGGGGCTAGCGGGAGCCGCCACAATGAGCAGTTCTTC
NA,15,TRBJ1-1,TRBV11-2,NA,CASSLGSTGRNEAFF,TGTGCCAGCAGCTTAGGATCGACGGGAAGGAATGAAGCTTTCTTT
NA,15,TRBJ2-7,TRBV9,TRBD1,CASSISGTGAGEQYF,TGTGCCAGCAGCATATCCGGGACAGGGGCGGGAGAGCAGTACTTC
NA,12,TRBJ2-1,TRBV6-6,TRBD2,CASSYSAGGGFF,TGTGCCAGCAGTTACTCGGCGGGGGGAGGGTTCTTC
NA,14,TRBJ1-5,TRBV30,NA,CAWSVSQGPQPQHF,TGTGCCTGGAGTGTAAGTCAGGGACCTCAGCCCCAGCATTTT
NA,15,TRBJ2-3,TRBV7-9,TRBD2,CASSHLGEGQGTQYF,TGTGCCAGCAGCCATCTGGGGGAGGGTCAAGGTACGCAGTATTTT
NA,13,TRBJ2-7,TRBV4-3,NA,CASSPGPAYEQYF,TGCGCCAGCAGCCCCGGACCGGCCTACGAGCAGTACTTC
NA,14,TRBJ1-5,TRBV18,TRBD1,CASSRTGERQPQHF,TGTGCCAGCTCGCGGACAGGGGAAAGGCAGCCCCAGCATTTT
NA,14,TRBJ2-7,TRBV7-9,TRBD1,CASSAPTGAYEQYF,TGTGCCAGCAGCGCCCCGACAGGGGCCTACGAGCAGTACTTC
once,15,TRBJ2-7,TRBV7-9,NA,CASSPWAQGTYEQYF,TGTGCCAGCAGCCCATGGGCGCAGGGGACCTACGAGCAGTACTTC
NA,14,TRBJ2-7,TRBV9,TRBD1,CASSVDDRVVEQYF,TGTGCCAGCAGCGTAGACGACAGGGTCGTCGAGCAGTACTTC
once,15,TRBJ2-3,TRBV19,NA,CASSQSRRSTDTQYF,TGTGCCAGTAGTCAATCGCGTCGTTCCACAGATACGCAGTATTTT
NA,14,TRBJ1-5,TRBV14,NA,CASSQTGRNQPQHF,TGTGCCAGCAGCCAAACAGGGCGCAATCAGCCCCAGCATTTT
few,13,TRBJ1-1,TRBV12-5,NA,CASGLTGWSEAFF,TGTGCTAGTGGTTTGACAGGATGGTCTGAAGCTTTCTTT
NA,16,TRBJ2-3,TRBV5-4,TRBD2,CASSLTLAGPTDTQYF,TGTGCCAGCAGCTTGACCCTAGCGGGCCCCACAGATACGCAGTATTTT
NA,13,TRBJ2-6,TRBV7-7,NA,CASSLFGANVLTF,TGTGCCAGCAGCTTATTTGGTGCCAACGTCCTGACTTTC